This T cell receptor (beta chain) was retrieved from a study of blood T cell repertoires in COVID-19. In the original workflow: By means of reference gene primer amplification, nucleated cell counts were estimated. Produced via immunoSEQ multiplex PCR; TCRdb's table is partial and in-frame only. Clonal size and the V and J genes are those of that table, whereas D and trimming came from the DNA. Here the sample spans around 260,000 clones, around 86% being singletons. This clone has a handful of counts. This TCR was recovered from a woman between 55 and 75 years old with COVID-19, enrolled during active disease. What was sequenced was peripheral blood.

CDR3 amino acids: CASRRVGANVLTF. CDR3 nucleotide sequence: TGTGCCAGCAGGAGGGTTGGGGCCAACGTCCTGACTTTC. This chain connects TRBV7-6 to TRBJ2-6, with TRBD2 as a possible D gene (5 bases). Germline-derived CDR1 and CDR2 are SGHVS and FNYEAQ. The V gene lost 6 bases and the J gene lost 3 bases, with 6 bases spanning the gap. The CDR3 has 13 amino acids.